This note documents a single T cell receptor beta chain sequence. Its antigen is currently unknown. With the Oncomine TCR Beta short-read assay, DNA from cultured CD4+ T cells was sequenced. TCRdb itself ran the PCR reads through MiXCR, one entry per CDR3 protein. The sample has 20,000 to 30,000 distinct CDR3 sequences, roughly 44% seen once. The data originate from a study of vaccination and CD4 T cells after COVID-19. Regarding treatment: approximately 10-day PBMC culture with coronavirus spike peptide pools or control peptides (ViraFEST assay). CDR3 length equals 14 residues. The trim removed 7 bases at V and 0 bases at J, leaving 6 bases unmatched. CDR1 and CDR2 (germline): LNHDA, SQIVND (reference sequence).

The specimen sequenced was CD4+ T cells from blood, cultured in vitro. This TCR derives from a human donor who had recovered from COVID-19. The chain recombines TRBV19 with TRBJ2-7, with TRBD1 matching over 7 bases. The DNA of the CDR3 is TGTGCCAGTAACCCCGGGACAGCCTCCTACGAGCAGTACTTC. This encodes CASNPGTASYEQYF. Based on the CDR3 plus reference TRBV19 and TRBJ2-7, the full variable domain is DGGITQSPKYLFRKEGQNVTLSCEQNLNHDAMYWYRQDPGQGLRLIYYSQIVNDFQKGDIAEGYSVSREKKESFPLTVTSAQKNPTAFYLCASNPGTASYEQYFGPGTRLTVT.